One sample yielded the 19 T cell receptor beta chains listed below, sequenced in a study of T cells in Graves' hyperthyroidism and ophthalmopathy. Amplified TCR beta CDR3 regions derived from RNA transcripts. Using the HTBI primer set, a first-round RT-PCR was run on the TCR CDR3. TCRdb fed the multiplex PCR reads into MiXCR, producing one record per CDR3 protein. The sample lists 300,000 to 450,000 distinct CDR3 sequences, 15% to 19% occurring once. The material sequenced was blood. These receptor sequences come from a woman under 30 with Graves' hyperthyroidism that later progressed to Graves' ophthalmopathy.

There are a few counts of this clonotype. This chain links TRBV24-1 with TRBJ2-7; maybe TRBD2 (6 bases). Trimming cost V 9 bases and J 3 bases, with 11 bases left between them. This CDR3 is built from 12 residues. Germline CDR1 is KGHDR and CDR2 is SFDVKD. The CDR3 loop is CATPVGGYEQYF. The CDR3 coding sequence is TGTGCCACCCCGGTCGGGGGCTACGAGCAGTACTTC.

Ten or more counts support this clonotype. V usage is TRBV12-3 or TRBV12-4 and J usage is TRBJ2-2, with 11 bases identical to TRBD2. With 3 bases clipped from V and 1 base from J, the junction kept 1 base outside the gene matches. The CDR3 contains 16 residues. The CDR3 sequence: CASSLTSGMNTGELFF. The DNA of the CDR3 is TGTGCCAGCAGTTTGACTAGCGGGATGAACACCGGGGAGCTGTTTTTT.

This chain uses TRBV20-1 with TRBJ2-4; maybe TRBD2 (5 bases). In germline, CDR1 is DFQATT, CDR2 SNEGSKA (reference sequence). V lost 6 bases and J lost 0, with 12 bases in between. The CDR3 is made up of 14 amino acids. The CDR3 loop is CSAGLRIAKNIQYF. The CDR3, as DNA: TGCAGTGCCGGACTGCGCATAGCCAAAAACATTCAGTACTTC.

This clonotype occurred many times. In nucleotides, the CDR3 is TGCGCCAGCAGCACTTCGGGGGGTTTGGAAACCACAGATACGCAGTATTTT. This gives the protein CASSTSGGLETTDTQYF. The chain links TRBV5-1 to TRBJ2-3; TRBD2 matches 7 bases. The CDR3 length is 17 residues. V shed 4 bases, J shed 2 bases, and the junction held 13 bases outside the gene matches. Looked up from germline, CDR1 is SGHRS and CDR2 is YFSETQ.

Concerning this clonotype: Just one base apart from a much larger clone, this may be a read error. V and J are TRBV5-1 and TRBJ2-3; TRBD1 aligns across 10 bases. Germline V gives CDR1 SGHRS, CDR2 YFSETQ. CDR3 length: 15 residues. CDR3 in DNA: TGCGCCAGCATCTTGTCGGGACAGGGGACGGATACGCAGTATTTT. It is translated as CASILSGQGTDTQYF. The whole variable domain, remainder taken from reference TRBV5-1 and TRBJ2-3, is KAGVTQTPRYLIKTRGQQVTLSCSPISGHRSVSWYQQTPGQGLQFLFEYFSETQRNKGNFPGRFSGRQFSNSRSEMNVSTLELGDSALYLCASILSGQGTDTQYFGPGTRLTVL.

This clonotype was found many times. This chain connects TRBV30 to TRBJ1-2, with 7 nucleotides matching TRBD1. V trimming: 0 bases; J trimming: 6 bases; junction bases outside the gene matches: 7. CDR1 and CDR2 from the germline V gene are GTSNPN and SVGIG (reference sequence). CDR3 size: 14 residues. The CDR3 DNA reads TGTGCCTGGAGTGTAAGGTCCAGGGGGAATGGCTACACCTTC. Its protein product is CAWSVRSRGNGYTF.

This clonotype was observed a few times. This sequence joins TRBV7-9 and TRBJ2-7; D remains ambiguous. With 4 bases removed from V and 1 base from J, the gap between germline ends came to 8 bases. The CDR3 runs 13 residues. Germline CDR1 SEHNR, CDR2 FQNEAQ (reference sequence). CDR3 sequence reads: CASSSDLSYEQYF. The CDR3 bases are TGTGCCAGCAGCTCGGATCTATCCTACGAGCAGTACTTC.

This clonotype occurred many times. The chain has TRBV30 and TRBJ2-2; D gene unclear. CDR3 length: 14 amino acids. The germline CDR1 and CDR2 sequences are GTSNPN and SVGIG (reference sequence). Trimming stripped 3 bases from V and 0 bases from J, with 8 bases between. CDR3 region: CAWRPGSNTGELFF. The CDR3, as DNA: TGTGCCTGGAGACCGGGCTCGAACACCGGGGAGCTGTTTTTT. Using reference TRBV30 and TRBJ2-2 for the parts outside the CDR3, the full variable domain is SQTIHQWPATLVQPVGSPLSLECTVEGTSNPNLYWYRQAAGRGLQLLFYSVGIGQISSEVPQNLSASRPQDRQFILSSKKLLLSDSGFYLCAWRPGSNTGELFFGEGSRLTVL.

This clonotype has just a few counts. The V and J genes are TRBV24-1 and TRBJ2-1; TRBD2 agrees at 9 bases. This CDR3 comprises 13 residues. CDR1 KGHDR and CDR2 SFDVKD come from the germline V gene. With V trimmed by 8 bases and J by 9 bases, 7 bases remained unmatched. CDR3 sequence reads: CATKAGGPGEQFF. CDR3 in DNA: TGTGCCACCAAGGCGGGAGGGCCGGGTGAGCAGTTCTTC.

The J gene is TRBJ1-2, the V gene TRBV15; a possible D gene is TRBD1 (6 bases). Trimming pared 0 bases from V and 8 bases from J, leaving 19 bases between. The CDR3 loop spans 16 amino acids. The germline CDR1 and CDR2 sequences are LNHNV and YYDKDF (reference sequence). In DNA, the CDR3 is TGTGCCACCAGCAGAGATTATGGTCAGGGGCCCCGCGGCTACACCTTC. The encoded protein is CATSRDYGQGPRGYTF.

Many counts were recorded for this clonotype. Written as DNA, the CDR3 is TGCAGTGCTAGCAGAAATTCCTACGAGCAGTACTTC. Protein product: CSASRNSYEQYF. The chain carries TRBV20-1 and TRBJ2-7; D uncertain. Germline CDR1 reads DFQATT; CDR2 reads SNEGSKA (reference sequence). Trimming stripped 3 bases from V and 1 base from J, with 7 bases between. This CDR3 is built from 12 residues.

This clonotype came up many times. This chain uses TRBV11-2 with TRBJ2-3; 9 positions agree with TRBD2. Per the germline V gene, CDR1 is SGHAT and CDR2 is FQNNGV. This CDR3 comprises 16 residues. The junction had 9 bases not matched to a gene; V was cut back by 2 bases and J by 6 bases. The chain's CDR3 is CASSLRLAVLTDTQYF. The CDR3 region has the DNA TGTGCCAGCAGCTTAAGACTAGCGGTACTCACGGATACGCAGTATTTT.

The chain combines TRBV28 with TRBJ2-7, with 15 bases fitting TRBD2. Per germline, CDR1 MDHEN and CDR2 SYDVKM. The CDR3 spans 16 residues. The J segment lost 4 bases and the V segment lost 5 bases, leaving 6 bases of the junction unmatched. CDR3 sequence (DNA): TGTGCCAGCAGTCCTGGGACTAGCGGGAGGAAGTACGAGCAGTACTTC. It is translated as CASSPGTSGRKYEQYF.

J is TRBJ1-4 and V is TRBV20-1; 10 bases fit TRBD1. The CDR3 loop spans 18 amino acids. Germline-derived CDR1 and CDR2 are DFQATT and SNEGSKA (reference sequence). J was trimmed by 7 bases and V by 1 base; bases with no gene match: 15. CDR3 residues: CSARGFGQGVVNGEKLFF. CDR3 nucleotides: TGCAGTGCTAGAGGATTCGGACAGGGGGTCGTTAATGGTGAAAAACTGTTTTTT.

Concerning this clonotype: Given a much more abundant clone one base away, this may be a read error. This chain connects TRBV18 to TRBJ1-4; D call uncertain. This CDR3 is built from 16 residues. Trimming pared 2 bases from V and 1 base from J, leaving 11 bases between. The germline gives CDR1 KGHSH, CDR2 LQKENI. CDR3 nucleotide sequence: TGTGCCAGCTCACCAGTGATGATTAAAACTAATGAAAAACTGTTTTTT. The encoded protein is CASSPVMIKTNEKLFF.

This clonotype was counted at least ten times. The chain has TRBV2 and TRBJ1-1; a possible D gene is TRBD1 (6 bases). The CDR3 sequence is 13 residues long. V gave up 7 bases and J gave up 4 bases, with 13 bases separating them. From germline, CDR1 is SNHLY and CDR2 FYNNEI. CDR3 protein: CASTGGQGTEAFF. CDR3 DNA sequence: TGTGCCAGCACCGGGGGGCAGGGCACTGAAGCTTTCTTT.

There are many counts of this clonotype. The chain recombines TRBV30 with TRBJ2-1, with 9 bases aligning to TRBD2. Germline CDR1 reads GTSNPN; CDR2 reads SVGIG (reference sequence). CDR3 length: 13 residues. The V and J ends lost 6 bases and 2 bases, in that order; junction bases with no gene match: 2. CDR3: CACRTSAYNEQFF. Written as DNA, the CDR3 is TGTGCCTGTCGGACTAGCGCCTACAATGAGCAGTTCTTC. The complete variable domain, with remaining parts taken from reference TRBV30 and TRBJ2-1, reads SQTIHQWPATLVQPVGSPLSLECTVEGTSNPNLYWYRQAAGRGLQLLFYSVGIGQISSEVPQNLSASRPQDRQFILSSKKLLLSDSGFYLCACRTSAYNEQFFGPGTRLTVL.

A note on this clonotype: Being one base from a much bigger clone, this may be a read error. The chain combines TRBV20-1 with TRBJ1-2; 8 nucleotides agree with TRBD1. Germline V gene data show CDR1 as DFQATT and CDR2 as SNEGSKA (reference sequence). This CDR3 is built from 14 residues. CDR3 residues: CSASLAGGTYGSTF. The CDR3 DNA sequence: TGCAGTGCTAGTTTGGCAGGGGGCACCTATGGCTCCACCTTC.

This clonotype came up many times. The J gene is TRBJ1-5, the V gene TRBV20-1; D not certain. With 6 bases removed from V and 7 bases from J, the gap between germline ends came to 13 bases. The germline V gene encodes CDR1 DFQATT and CDR2 SNEGSKA (reference sequence). The CDR3 has 12 residues. The CDR3 reads CSAGEGRQPQHF. The DNA of the CDR3 is TGCAGTGCCGGCGAGGGCCGGCAGCCCCAGCATTTT.